This TCR beta chain was recorded in a study of CD8+ T cells in alopecia areata. To note about this clone: Its antigen is unidentified.

TCR sequencing used cDNA made by reverse transcription of extracted RNA. Sequenced by immunoSEQ multiplex PCR; TCRdb stores in-frame clones only, minus some. Here the sample spans nearly 200,000 clones, about 62% being singletons. The treatment is: oral pan-JAK inhibitor, 5-10 mg twice daily. Broader study findings: On tofacitinib, scalp clonality and expanded CD8+ clones among top 100 fell significantly.

V was cut by 2 bases and J by 1 base, with 5 bases left in between. In germline, CDR1 is MNHNY, CDR2 SVGAGI (reference sequence). The CDR3 loop spans 13 amino acids. The rearrangement links TRBV6-6 to TRBJ1-1; D call uncertain. This clonotype originated in a human donor with alopecia areata. The material was CD4+ T cells sorted from blood, obtained at week 24, from a patient treated with tofacitinib. The CDR3 coding sequence is TGTGCCAGCAGTTACCGTCCGAACACTGAAGCTTTCTTT. Protein: CASSYRPNTEAFF.